These 11 T cell receptor beta chains were all obtained from the same sample, sequenced in a study of T cell repertoires in cytomegalovirus infection. These receptors' targets are unknown. Each CDR3 protein is one row after TCRdb ran MiXCR on the reads. There are approximately 910,000 distinct CDR3 sequences in the sample; under 40% occur only once, and over 10% lies in the top ten. Source: cultured CD8+ T cells from PBMCs, taken from culture after CMV antigen stimulation. The receptors derive from a human donor in good health (CMV status not recorded). Some clones in this sample may be carry-over from other donors' samples.

V usage is TRBV27 and J usage is TRBJ2-3; 7 nucleotides align to TRBD1. Germline V lookup: CDR1 MNHEY, CDR2 SMNVEV (reference sequence). The CDR3 length is 18 residues. V dropped 4 bases and J dropped 2; count of bases not matched to a gene: 15. CDR3 nucleotides: TGTGCCAGCAGTTGGGGGCTCTGGAGGACAGGCCTCACAGATACGCAGTATTTT. Protein sequence: CASSWGLWRTGLTDTQYF.

The V and J genes are TRBV13 and TRBJ2-5; no firm D call. This CDR3 has 16 residues. Trimming removed 5 bases from V and 0 bases from J, with 16 bases in between. The germline V gene has CDR1 PRHDT and CDR2 FYEKMQ (reference sequence). The CDR3 reads CASSVLDNRYQETQYF. CDR3 DNA: TGTGCCAGCAGCGTTTTAGACAACCGGTACCAAGAGACCCAGTACTTC.

This clonotype was found many times. This sequence joins TRBV7-8 and TRBJ1-1; D not resolved. V was cut by 1 base and J by 3 bases, with 9 bases left in between. Per germline, CDR1 SGHVS and CDR2 FQNEAQ. The CDR3 covers 14 residues. The CDR3 spells CASSLEGVYTEAFF. In DNA form, the CDR3 reads TGTGCCAGCAGCTTAGAGGGAGTTTACACTGAAGCTTTCTTT.

CDR3 in amino acids: CASSSNEAGARRKETQYF. The CDR3 DNA follows: TGTGCCAGCAGCTCCAACGAGGCGGGGGCGCGGCGGAAAGAGACCCAGTACTTC. The rearrangement joins TRBV13 to TRBJ2-5; perhaps TRBD2 as D (7 bases). V was pared by 4 bases and J by 3 bases, with 24 bases between. The CDR3 length is 18 residues. The germline V gene encodes CDR1 PRHDT and CDR2 FYEKMQ (reference sequence).

This clonotype was seen a handful of times. The chain is built from TRBV7-9 and TRBJ2-3, with D maybe TRBD2 (6 bases). V was trimmed by 7 bases and J by 6 bases, leaving 11 bases between them. The CDR3 is 12 residues long. Germline V CDR1 and CDR2: SEHNR, FQNEAQ (reference sequence). CDR3 amino acids: CASTLAGDTQYF. The CDR3 coding sequence is TGTGCCAGCACCTTGGCGGGGGATACGCAGTATTTT.

V usage is TRBV7-9 and J usage is TRBJ1-2; D not certain. Germline CDR1 is SEHNR and CDR2 is FQNEAQ (reference sequence). This CDR3 region has 14 residues. V dropped 1 base and J dropped 5 bases, with 11 bases sitting between them. CDR3 sequence: CASSLGFTAYGYTF. The CDR3 bases are TGTGCCAGCAGCTTAGGATTTACAGCGTATGGCTACACCTTC.

The CDR3 spells CASSWTEASSYEQYV. For the CDR3, the DNA is TGTGCCAGCAGCTGGACCGAGGCCTCTTCCTACGAGCAGTACGTC. The J gene is TRBJ2-7, the V gene TRBV7-9; unclear D gene. CDR1 is SEHNR and CDR2 is FQNEAQ in the germline V gene (reference sequence). The V and J ends lost 4 bases and 1 base respectively, with 14 bases between them. This CDR3 has 15 residues.

This clonotype was observed at least ten times. The V and J genes are TRBV7-8 and TRBJ2-7; possibly TRBD2 for D (6 bases). The CDR3 consists of 15 residues. Germline V gene lookup returns CDR1 SGHVS and CDR2 FQNEAQ. Trimming took 0 bases from V and 0 from J, leaving 9 bases between them. This CDR3 is CASSLAGGSSYEQYF. The DNA of the CDR3 is TGTGCCAGCAGCTTAGCGGGGGGTAGCTCCTACGAGCAGTACTTC.

Ten or more counts support this clonotype. This chain uses TRBV7-2 with TRBJ2-4, with 8 positions matching TRBD2. V gave up 5 bases and J gave up 9 bases; unmatched junction bases: 3. Germline CDR1 SGHTA, CDR2 FQGNSA. This CDR3 has 12 residues. The CDR3 nucleotides are TGTGCCAGCAGCCCCGGGGGGGGCATTCAGTACTTC. This translates into CASSPGGGIQYF.

This clonotype has a handful of counts. The V and J genes are TRBV28 and TRBJ1-4; D may be TRBD1 (6 bases). Deletions cut 2 bases from V and 0 bases from J, with 22 bases between. CDR3 length: 20 residues. Germline CDR1 reads MDHEN; CDR2 reads SYDVKM. The CDR3 DNA reads TGTGCCAGCAGTTTAGGTTGGGATACCGGGACACCCACAACTAATGAAAAACTGTTTTTT. Amino acid sequence: CASSLGWDTGTPTTNEKLFF.

The chain links TRBV6-1 to TRBJ2-2; the match to TRBD1 covers 7 bases. This CDR3 has 14 amino acids. CDR1 and CDR2 (germline): MNHNS, SASEGT. Trimming took 6 bases from V and 5 from J; bases not matched to a gene: 6. CDR3 sequence (DNA): TGTGCCAGCAGGCCGGGACAGTTTACCGGGGAGCTGTTTTTT. Translation gives CASRPGQFTGELFF.